This TCR beta chain originates from a study of blood T cell repertoires in COVID-19. How the authors handled the data: It was from reference gene primer amplification that nucleated cell counts were estimated. Clones were read by immunoSEQ multiplex PCR, and TCRdb kept only the in-frame ones, dropping some. That table furnishes V, J and clone size, whereas the DNA furnished D and trimming. The sample shows 250,000 or so clones, 80% to 90% of them seen only once. Cohorts were determined from participant-reported clinical history. CDR1 and CDR2 (germline): SGHNT, YYREEE (reference sequence). The junction had 8 bases not matched to a gene; V was cut back by 5 bases and J by 0 bases. The CDR3 extends over 17 amino acids.

This chain uses TRBV5-4 with TRBJ2-2; 9 bases line up with TRBD2. Source material: PBMCs or T cells enriched from blood (not recorded which). This sequence originates from a young woman with acute COVID-19. CDR3 DNA sequence: TGTGCCAGCAGTCCTATAGCGGGGGACCCGAACACCGGGGAGCTGTTTTTT. Amino acid sequence: CASSPIAGDPNTGELFF. Variable domain in full (rest from reference TRBV5-4 and TRBJ2-2): ETGVTQSPTHLIKTRGQQVTLRCSSQSGHNTVSWYQQALGQGPQFIFQYYREEENGRGNFPPRFSGLQFPNYSSELNVNALELDDSALYLCASSPIAGDPNTGELFFGEGSRLTVL.